This TCR beta chain appears in the sequencing data of a study of OX40 agonist ivuxolimab in advanced cancers. In the study overall: The diagnoses of dose-escalation patients were hepatocellular carcinoma, melanoma, renal cell or head and neck cancer.

Trimming took off 2 bases at V and 0 bases at J, with 10 bases between the two ends. The CDR3 is made up of 15 amino acids. The germline V gene encodes CDR1 MNHEY and CDR2 SMNVEV (reference sequence). TCRdb's table, derived via immunoSEQ multiplex PCR, lists solely in-frame clones and lacks some. The data contain under 95,000 clones, more than 70% of them singletons. The chain combines TRBV27 with TRBJ1-2; D remains unclear. The receptor comes from an adult with an advanced solid tumor such as melanoma, head and neck, liver or kidney cancer. The sequenced sample was CD4+ or CD8+ T cells sorted from blood, obtained in a trial of the OX40 agonist ivuxolimab. The CDR3 DNA is TGTGCCAGCAGTTTACGTTCGATAGCTAACTATGGCTACACCTTC. It yields the protein CASSLRSIANYGYTF.